This T cell receptor beta chain was sequenced for a study of T-cell memory formation after mild COVID-19 (dated by TCRdb to the early 2020s). At the level of the whole study: TCR sequence clusters from the two donors were largely donor specific. The cohort was made up of two young adult volunteers, one female and one male, who were previously healthy. T-cell clones expanding and contracting after mild COVID-19 in two donors were tracked by longitudinal TCRalpha and TCRbeta repertoire sequencing.

Trimming leaves V shorter by 4 bases and J shorter by 4 bases, with the junction holding 9 bases beyond the gene matches. Taken from the germline V gene, the CDR1 and CDR2 loops are KGHSH and LQKENI. From the cysteine through the phenylalanine, the CDR3 covers 15 amino acids. Only the CDR3 DNA stays, 45 bases, in frame from base 1. Ficoll-Paque density gradient centrifugation was the method used to isolate PBMCs. Sequencing took place on an Illumina NovaSeq 6000. cDNA libraries for TCRalpha and TCRbeta were prepared by 5'RACE using constant-segment primers, with sample barcodes and unique molecular identifiers added. Trizol reagent was used to extract RNA from every sample. Libraries were amplified in two PCR steps, with a second sample barcode and Illumina TruSeq adapters added in the second step. Libraries were sequenced on an Illumina NovaSeq with 2 x 150 bp paired-end reads. The authors' analysis ran thus. Reads were demultiplexed and collapsed into UMI-guided consensus sequences with migec v1.2.7. Using mixcr v2.1.11, UMI consensuses were aligned to TRA and TRB V and J templates and then assembled into clonotypes. A clonotype was counted as expanded or contracted only if both edgeR and NoisET called the change significant, with noise models trained on biological replicates. For edgeR calls, the thresholds were a false discovery rate-adjusted p below 0.01 and a log2 fold-change of 1. As an exploratory analysis of dynamics, max-normalized trajectories of the 1000 most abundant clonotypes were examined by PCA with hierarchical clustering. Each responding clone was given a CD4 or CD8 phenotype based on the CD4+ and CD8+ repertoires, which had been sequenced separately. TCRdb applied fastp at Q25 and MiXCR to the public reads, then kept only in-frame beta chains. Here each entry gathers all rows of one CDR3 protein and keeps the most common genes and DNA. TCRdb, not the authors, supplied the V and J calls. This sample lists about 350,000 distinct CDR3 sequences; around 28% were detected once. Of the sample, around an eighth is held by the ten largest clones.

Results and caveats for the whole study, not just this receptor: SARS-CoV-2 specificity was not confirmed for the second-wave clones peaking on day 37. Contracting CD4+ clones were found mainly in CM and EM memory subsets, while CD8+ clones were enriched in EMRA. Only a couple of mild cases were covered by the study, and larger cohorts that include severe cases with pre-infection samples were considered necessary. Some responding clones were detected in pre-infection memory, which suggested that pre-existing cross-reactive memory T cells had joined the SARS-CoV-2 response. Clones that contracted from day 15 to 85 showed balanced CD4/CD8 phenotypes, whereas a second wave of clones that expanded from day 15 to 37 leaned towards CD4+.

For this clonotype: No cognate antigen has been identified for it. Base qualities were left out, and no much larger clone turns up one base away.

Sequenced material: PBMCs or a T cell subset sorted from them (not recorded which). The chain employs TRBV18 and TRBJ1-1; TRBD1 lines up with 7 middle nucleotides. This TCR was sampled from an adult woman who had mild COVID-19 (a few samples of this study predate the infection). The sample titles of this study are shuffled in the database, so cell type and time point are left out; the donor was told from shared clones. The sequence in DNA is TGTGCCAGCTCACAACGACAGGGATCTGGCACTGAAGCTTTCTTT. This translates into CASSQRQGSGTEAFF.